This T cell receptor beta chain was found in a study of a mutant IDH1 vaccine in newly diagnosed glioma. The wider study: Patients got their first vaccination 4-6 weeks after radiotherapy alone, or with temozolomide cycles. Before enrollment, the patients had been treated with radiotherapy alone, temozolomide alone, or both together. Most of them had received both. Study-wide points: Pseudoprogression apparently lacked any relation to changes in top peripheral T cell clonotypes.

Germline-derived CDR1 and CDR2 are MNHEY and SVGAGI. The CDR3 contains 13 residues. V was cut by 5 bases and J by 5 bases, with 10 bases left in between. Points on this clone: What it recognizes is unknown.

Time point indicated: week 35, safety follow-up. Doses of 300 ug of mutant IDH1 20-mer peptide were given with topical imiquimod. The protocol was immunoSEQ multiplex PCR, while the TCRdb copy is restricted to in-frame clones and leaves out a portion. This table holds about 48,000 clones, under 85% found once. The chain carries TRBV6-5 and TRBJ1-5; D call uncertain. This TCR derives from a man in his forties with glioma. The sample was PBMCs, taken from a glioma patient whose treatment included an IDH1 peptide vaccine. The CDR3 nucleotides are TGTGCCAGCAGTCCCTGGGAGGATCAGCCCCAGCATTTT. Translation gives CASSPWEDQPQHF.